This TCR beta chain was observed in a study of cytomegalovirus exposure and HLA in healthy donors. Study conclusions and caveats: Information on immune exposure was restricted to one variable (CMV serostatus). In an earlier analysis, about 87% or about 30%: the productive usage of most TCR beta V segments. Fewer than 20,000 TCR beta sequences were associated with HLA alleles at 0.05 false discovery rate in a later analysis.

The CDR3 is 11 residues long. CDR1 is SEHNR and CDR2 is FQNEAQ in the germline V gene (reference sequence). PCR involved 60 Vbeta and 13 Jbeta primers. Clones were read by immunoSEQ multiplex PCR, and TCRdb kept only the in-frame ones, dropping some. The sample consists of fewer than 250,000 clones, roughly four fifths of them appearing once. There are a few counts of this clone. Its antigen is currently unknown. An end of the junction differs from the germline gene, which may be a read error. This receptor was identified in a woman aged 25 to 39 in good health and CMV-seropositive. J is TRBJ1-2 and V is TRBV7-9; perhaps TRBD1 as D (5 bases). Sequencing used PBMCs. CDR3 coding DNA: TGTTCCAGCAGCCGGAACAGGGGCTACACCTTC. It translates to CSSSRNRGYTF.